This T cell receptor (beta chain) came from a study of T cells in Graves' hyperthyroidism and ophthalmopathy. This clonotype was seen only a few times. The hyperthyroidism was newly diagnosed and had lasted under 2 months; the patients were aged 18 to 65. Amplification of TCR beta CDR3 regions was performed using RNA transcripts as template. HTBI primers were used for first-round RT-PCR of the TCR CDR3. TCRdb independently ran MiXCR on the multiplex PCR reads; one entry per CDR3 protein. The sample has 400,000 to 550,000 distinct CDR3 sequences, approximately 15% seen once. Sequencing input: blood. The receptor was isolated from a woman aged 18-29 years with Graves' hyperthyroidism.

The CDR3 DNA sequence: TGTGCCAGCCTAAGGACTAGCGGGAGAGGGAACAATGAGCAGTTCTTC. Translation: CASLRTSGRGNNEQFF. The V call is TRBV3-1, the J call TRBJ2-1; 13 bases align to TRBD2. V lost 8 bases, J lost 5 bases, and 9 bases stayed unmatched. The germline gives CDR1 LGHDT, CDR2 YNNKEL (reference sequence). The CDR3 is 16 amino acids.